These 9 T cell receptor beta chains share one sample of origin, sequenced in a study of a mutant IDH1 vaccine in newly diagnosed glioma. The assay was immunoSEQ multiplex PCR, and TCRdb's table has in-frame clones only and misses some. Among about 24,000 clones listed, around 80% were seen once. Time point here: week 47, end of study. Topical imiquimod accompanied each vaccine dose, which consisted of 300 ug of mutant IDH1 20-mer peptide. These receptors lack a known antigen. Sequenced material: PBMCs, taken from a glioma patient whose treatment included an IDH1 peptide vaccine. These receptors originate from a man in his forties or fifties with glioma. Some clones in this sample may be carry-over from other donors' samples.

This chain joins TRBV5-8 and TRBJ1-2; no reliable D call. Germline V gene lookup returns CDR1 SGHTS and CDR2 YDEGEE. V lost 2 bases and J lost 4, with 9 bases in between. The CDR3 is 13 residues long. DNA of the CDR3: TGTGCCAGCAGCTTCTTGGACGGCTATGGCTACACCTTC. Translated, it gives CASSFLDGYGYTF.

J is TRBJ1-1 and V is TRBV14; 7 bases align to TRBD1. This CDR3 region has 16 residues. The germline gives CDR1 SGHDN, CDR2 FVKESK. V dropped 1 base and J dropped 4; count of bases not matched to a gene: 9. This chain's CDR3 is CASSQVRGGWGTEAFF. CDR3 nucleotides: TGTGCCAGCAGCCAAGTGAGAGGGGGCTGGGGCACTGAAGCTTTCTTT.

V is TRBV5-1 and J is TRBJ2-4; TRBD1 is a possible D gene (5 bases). With 0 bases removed from V and 8 bases from J, the gap between germline ends came to 15 bases. The germline CDR1 and CDR2 sequences are SGHRS and YFSETQ. The CDR3 sequence is 15 residues long. The CDR3 region is CASSLAWQGTDIQYF. The CDR3 DNA sequence: TGCGCCAGCAGCTTGGCCTGGCAGGGCACGGACATTCAGTACTTC.

V is TRBV2 and J is TRBJ1-5; D ambiguous. CDR1 and CDR2 from the germline V gene are SNHLY and FYNNEI. V was shortened by 2 bases and J by 0 bases, with 11 bases between the two germline ends. The CDR3 is 16 amino acids. The CDR3 here is CASSEFQIDSNQPQHF. The CDR3 DNA sequence: TGTGCCAGCAGTGAATTCCAAATAGATAGCAATCAGCCCCAGCATTTT.

The chain carries TRBV25-1 and TRBJ2-3, with 14 bases lining up with TRBD2. CDR1 is MGHDK and CDR2 is SYGVNS in the germline V gene. V was pared by 6 bases and J by 3 bases, with 2 bases of the junction left unmatched. This CDR3 is built from 15 residues. The CDR3 DNA follows: TGTGCCAGCAGGGGGACTAGCGGGGGAACAGATACGCAGTATTTT. Translated: CASRGTSGGTDTQYF. Based on the CDR3 plus reference TRBV25-1 and TRBJ2-3, the full variable domain is EADIYQTPRYLVIGTGKKITLECSQTMGHDKMYWYQQDPGMELHLIHYSYGVNSTEKGDLSSESTVSRIRTEHFPLTLESARPSHTSQYLCASRGTSGGTDTQYFGPGTRLTVL.

This chain connects TRBV6-1 to TRBJ2-1, with TRBD1 matching over 7 bases. This CDR3 is built from 14 residues. Germline V lookup: CDR1 MNHNS, CDR2 SASEGT. J was trimmed by 3 bases and V by 4 bases; bases with no gene match: 3. CDR3 sequence (DNA): TGTGCCAGCAGTGCGACAGGGAGCTACAATGAGCAGTTCTTC. As protein: CASSATGSYNEQFF.

The genes are TRBV7-9 and TRBJ1-1, with D possibly TRBD1 on 6 matching bases. Trimming pared 1 base from V and 6 bases from J, leaving 18 bases between. CDR1 and CDR2 (germline): SEHNR, FQNEAQ (reference sequence). CDR3 length equals 16 residues. In DNA, the CDR3 is TGTGCCAGCAGCTTAGGTTCGGGACACCAAGGGGCTGAAGCTTTCTTT. As protein: CASSLGSGHQGAEAFF.

This chain links TRBV6-6 with TRBJ2-2, with TRBD1 matching over 8 bases. Germline CDR1 is MNHNY and CDR2 is SVGAGI (reference sequence). The CDR3 has 15 amino acids. V shed 2 bases and J 6 bases; nucleotides not matched to a gene: 5. The CDR3, as DNA: TGTGCCAGCAGTTACAGGGACAGGAGATCCGGGGAGCTGTTTTTT. As protein: CASSYRDRRSGELFF.

The chain joins TRBV7-8 to TRBJ2-2, with TRBD2 matching over 14 bases. After removal of 4 bases from V and 7 bases from J, the junction contained 11 bases not matched to a gene. The CDR3 is made up of 18 amino acids. Germline lookup yields CDR1 SGHVS and CDR2 FQNEAQ. CDR3 residues: CASSSYRLAGGPGGELFF. The CDR3 DNA follows: TGTGCCAGCAGCTCGTATAGACTAGCGGGGGGGCCTGGCGGGGAGCTGTTTTTT.